There are a few counts of the clone carrying this TCR beta chain. It was RNA transcripts that yielded the amplified TCR beta CDR3 regions. An initial round of RT-PCR targeting the TCR CDR3 relied on the HTBI primer set. TCRdb reprocessed the multiplex PCR reads with MiXCR, giving one entry per CDR3 protein. There are fewer than 500,000 distinct CDR3 sequences in the sample; roughly 14% occur only once, and about 12% lies in the top ten. This sample is drawn from a study of T cells in Graves' hyperthyroidism and ophthalmopathy. Ophthalmopathy patients all had a Clinical Activity Score of at least 3, a NOSPECS grade of at least 4 and disease under 3 months old. The sequenced sample was blood. The sequence came from a man between 18 and 35 years old with Graves' ophthalmopathy.

This CDR3 is CASREVVRDGNEQFF. CDR3 in DNA: TGTGCCAGCAGGGAAGTGGTCCGGGATGGGAATGAGCAGTTCTTC. The genes are TRBV6-4 and TRBJ2-1; a possible D gene is TRBD2 (5 bases). Trimming took 6 bases from V and 7 from J, leaving 19 bases between them. The CDR3 consists of 15 residues. Germline assignment: CDR1 MRHNA and CDR2 SNTAGT.